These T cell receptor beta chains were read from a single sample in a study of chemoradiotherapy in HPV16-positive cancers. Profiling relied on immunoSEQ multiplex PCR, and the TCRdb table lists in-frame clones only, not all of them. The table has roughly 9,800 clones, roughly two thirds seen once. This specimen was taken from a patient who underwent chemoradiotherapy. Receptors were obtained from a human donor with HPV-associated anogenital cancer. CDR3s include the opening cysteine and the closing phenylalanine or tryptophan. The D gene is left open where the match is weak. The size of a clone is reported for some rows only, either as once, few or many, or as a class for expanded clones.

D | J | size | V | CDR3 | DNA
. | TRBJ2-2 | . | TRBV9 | CASSVVGWGGELFF | TGTGCCAGCAGCGTAGTTGGGTGGGGCGGGGAGCTGTTTTTT
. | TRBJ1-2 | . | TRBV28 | CASSYRYGYTF | TGTGCCAGCAGTTACAGATATGGCTACACCTTC
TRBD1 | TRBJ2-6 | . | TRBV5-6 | CASSSQGTELSGANVLTF | TGTGCCAGCAGCTCCCAAGGGACAGAACTTTCTGGGGCCAACGTCCTGACTTTC
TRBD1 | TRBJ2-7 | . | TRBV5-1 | CASSPSGTGSYEQYF | TGCGCCAGCAGCCCCTCCGGGACAGGATCCTACGAGCAGTACTTC
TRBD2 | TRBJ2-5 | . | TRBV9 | CASSPLGLAGYRAETQYF | TGTGCCAGCAGCCCCCTCGGGCTAGCGGGGTATAGGGCGGAGACCCAGTACTTC
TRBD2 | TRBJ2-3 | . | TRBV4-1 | CASSRLAGGSDTQYF | TGCGCCAGCAGCCGACTAGCGGGGGGTTCAGATACGCAGTATTTT
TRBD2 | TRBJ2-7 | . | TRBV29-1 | CSVAAAGLSEQYF | TGCAGCGTTGCGGCAGCGGGGCTAAGCGAGCAGTACTTC
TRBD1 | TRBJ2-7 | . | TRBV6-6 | CASSPSPGQGTYEQYF | TGTGCCAGCAGTCCTTCCCCGGGACAGGGGACCTACGAGCAGTACTTC
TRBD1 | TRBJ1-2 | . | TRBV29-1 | CSVSGQGGYGYTF | TGCAGCGTTTCCGGACAGGGTGGCTATGGCTACACCTTC
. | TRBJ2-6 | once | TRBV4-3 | CASSQEIHSSGANVLTF | TGCGCCAGCAGCCAAGAAATTCACAGCTCTGGGGCCAACGTCCTGACTTTC
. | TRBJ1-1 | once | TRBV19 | CASTFELNTEAFF | TGTGCCAGTACTTTTGAGTTGAACACTGAAGCTTTCTTT
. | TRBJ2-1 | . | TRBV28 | CASSFRGSYNEQFF | TGTGCCAGCAGTTTCCGAGGCAGTTACAATGAGCAGTTCTTC
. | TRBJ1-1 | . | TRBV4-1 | CASSSPTLGSEAFF | TGCGCCAGCAGCTCCCCGACCCTCGGATCTGAAGCTTTCTTT